The 21 T cell receptor beta chains below were found in one sample sequenced in a study of blood T cell repertoires in COVID-19. The assay was immunoSEQ multiplex PCR, and TCRdb's table has in-frame clones only and misses some. The sample gives some 320,000 clones, approximately 88% of which show up once; about 5% is in the top ten. Material: PBMCs or T cells enriched from blood (not recorded which). The receptor source for this set is a man in his sixties who had recovered from COVID-19.

The chain uses TRBV9 and TRBJ2-1, with TRBD2 matching over 15 bases. The CDR3 is made up of 14 amino acids. Germline V gives CDR1 SGDLS, CDR2 YYNGEE. Unmatched junction bases numbered 2, after V lost 3 bases and J lost 10 bases. The CDR3 loop is CASSGGLAGGEQFF. CDR3 DNA: TGTGCCAGCAGCGGGGGACTAGCGGGAGGAGAGCAGTTCTTC.

V is TRBV7-2 and J is TRBJ2-3; D not certain. Germline assignment: CDR1 SGHTA and CDR2 FQGNSA. V dropped 1 base and J dropped 0 bases, with 14 bases sitting between them. This CDR3 is 17 amino acids long. The CDR3 protein is CASSLGATIPSTDTQYF. The CDR3 bases are TGTGCCAGCAGCTTAGGAGCTACGATACCCAGCACAGATACGCAGTATTTT. The complete variable domain, with remaining parts taken from reference TRBV7-2 and TRBJ2-3, reads GAGVSQSPSNKVTEKGKDVELRCDPISGHTALYWYRQSLGQGLEFLIYFQGNSAPDKSGLPSDRFSAERTGGSVSTLTIQRTQQEDSAVYLCASSLGATIPSTDTQYFGPGTRLTVL.

The chain couples TRBV7-6 to TRBJ2-5; D is uncertain. The CDR3 consists of 12 residues. Trimming pared 5 bases from V and 5 bases from J, leaving 9 bases between. Germline lookup yields CDR1 SGHVS and CDR2 FNYEAQ. This CDR3 is CASSNPAETQYF. In DNA, the CDR3 is TGTGCCAGCAGCAATCCCGCGGAGACCCAGTACTTC.

The chain employs TRBV5-1 and TRBJ2-1; 7 bases are a match to TRBD2. This CDR3 is 15 amino acids long. Germline CDR1 SGHRS, CDR2 YFSETQ. With 7 bases clipped from V and 1 base from J, the junction kept 8 bases outside the gene matches. The CDR3 region is CASRTLAASYNEQFF. The CDR3 coding sequence is TGCGCCAGCCGAACCCTAGCGGCTTCCTACAATGAGCAGTTCTTC.

The chain joins TRBV11-2 to TRBJ2-2; possibly TRBD1 for D (6 bases). Trimming pared 5 bases from V and 5 bases from J, leaving 21 bases between. The CDR3 is made up of 17 amino acids. Germline-derived CDR1 and CDR2 are SGHAT and FQNNGV. The CDR3 sequence: CASSPQLGAVNTGELFF. CDR3 in DNA: TGTGCCAGCAGCCCACAACTGGGGGCTGTGAATACCGGGGAGCTGTTTTTT.

The CDR3 nucleotides read TGTGCCAGTAGTATATCGGGAGTTCTTTCCGAGCAGTACTTC. It specifies CASSISGVLSEQYF. The chain employs TRBV19 and TRBJ2-7, with a weak D call TRBD2 (6 bases). Germline CDR1 and CDR2: LNHDA and SQIVND (reference sequence). This CDR3 comprises 14 residues. Trimming cost V 2 bases and J 6 bases, with 14 bases left between them.

The rearrangement joins TRBV29-1 to TRBJ2-7, with D hard to call. The CDR3 consists of 10 residues. Germline values: CDR1 SQVTM, CDR2 ANQGSEA. Deletions cut 3 bases from V and 5 bases from J, with 5 bases between. Here the CDR3 DNA reads TGCAGCGTTGATCCGGACGAGCAGTACTTC. This codes for CSVDPDEQYF.

V gene TRBV5-4 combines with J gene TRBJ2-1, with 12 bases matching TRBD2. The J segment lost 8 bases and the V segment lost 4 bases, leaving 13 bases of the junction unmatched. From germline, CDR1 is SGHNT and CDR2 YYREEE (reference sequence). The CDR3 consists of 17 residues. In nucleotides, the CDR3 is TGTGCCAGCAGCACCCTTCCCCTAGCGGGAGGGGGGGATGAGCAGTTCTTC. This translates into CASSTLPLAGGGDEQFF. Looking up the rest from reference TRBV5-4 and TRBJ2-1 gives the full variable domain: ETGVTQSPTHLIKTRGQQVTLRCSSQSGHNTVSWYQQALGQGPQFIFQYYREEENGRGNFPPRFSGLQFPNYSSELNVNALELDDSALYLCASSTLPLAGGGDEQFFGPGTRLTVL.

The chain links TRBV14 to TRBJ1-1; D unclear. Germline V gives CDR1 SGHDN, CDR2 FVKESK. The CDR3 totals 15 residues. Between the trimmed V and J ends, which lost 0 bases and 0 bases, there was a span of 8 bases. The CDR3 DNA is TGTGCCAGCAGCCAAGATTTGAGTTTGAACACTGAAGCTTTCTTT. Translating it yields CASSQDLSLNTEAFF.

This clone appeared once. V is TRBV2 and J is TRBJ2-3, with TRBD2 matching over 9 bases. Germline CDR1 and CDR2: SNHLY and FYNNEI. CDR3 length: 12 amino acids. V gave up 10 bases and J gave up 2 bases; unmatched junction bases: 1. The CDR3 coding sequence is TGTGCCACTAGCGGGGTCACAGATACGCAGTATTTT. Encoded protein: CATSGVTDTQYF.

The chain links TRBV2 to TRBJ1-6; 8 nucleotides align to TRBD1. CDR1 and CDR2 (germline): SNHLY, FYNNEI. V trimming: 7 bases; J trimming: 9 bases; junction bases outside the gene matches: 8. The length of the CDR3 is 14 residues. The CDR3 coding sequence is TGTGCCAGCAATCGACAGGGGCAGGGTTCACCCCTCCACTTT. Its translation: CASNRQGQGSPLHF.

The chain links TRBV9 to TRBJ2-7, with D unresolved. This CDR3 contains 13 residues. V was shortened by 0 bases and J by 2 bases, with 6 bases between the two germline ends. Per the germline V gene, CDR1 is SGDLS and CDR2 is YYNGEE. Written as DNA, the CDR3 is TGTGCCAGCAGCGTAGACTCCCCCTACGAGCAGTACTTC. Translation gives CASSVDSPYEQYF.

The rearrangement joins TRBV2 to TRBJ2-5, with 13 bases lining up with TRBD2. The CDR3 totals 15 residues. Germline loops: CDR1 SNHLY, CDR2 FYNNEI. Losses at the gene ends were 6 bases for V and 4 bases for J; bases not matched to a gene: 5. CDR3 loop: CASRAGLAGLETQYF. The CDR3 DNA follows: TGTGCCAGCAGAGCGGGACTAGCGGGATTAGAGACCCAGTACTTC.

Points on this clone: Within the sample, other DNA sequences also encode this same CDR3. This chain uses TRBV5-1 with TRBJ2-1; 11 bases fit TRBD2. Trimming removed 5 bases from V and 4 bases from J; junction bases left unmatched: 5. The CDR3 spans 15 residues. Germline V gene sequence: CDR1 SGHRS, CDR2 YFSETQ. This CDR3 is CASRPTSGSYNEQFF. The CDR3 DNA reads as TGCGCCAGCAGGCCTACTAGCGGGAGTTACAATGAGCAGTTCTTC.

CDR3 DNA: TGTGCCATCCGGACTAGCGGGGATTACGAGCAGTACTTC. It encodes CAIRTSGDYEQYF. This chain links TRBV10-3 with TRBJ2-7; the match to TRBD2 covers 12 bases. The germline CDR1 and CDR2 sequences are ENHRY and SYGVKD. V lost 8 bases, J lost 4 bases, and 3 bases stayed unmatched. The CDR3 runs to 13 residues.

This chain connects TRBV7-3 to TRBJ2-1, with 8 bases lining up with TRBD2. The CDR3 consists of 14 residues. Germline CDR1 is SGHTA and CDR2 is FQGTGA. The CDR3, as DNA: TGTGCTAGTGGGAGCGGGAGTGGCTACAATGAGCAGTTCTTC. Protein sequence: CASGSGSGYNEQFF.

This rearrangement joins TRBV6-1 to TRBJ1-5; D is undetermined. Trimming removed 3 bases from V and 0 bases from J, with 6 bases in between. Germline values: CDR1 MNHNS, CDR2 SASEGT. The CDR3 extends over 14 amino acids. CDR3 nucleotide sequence: TGTGCCAGCAGTGAGGCAGTTAGCAATCAGCCCCAGCATTTT. Protein product: CASSEAVSNQPQHF.

The V gene is TRBV4-1, the J gene TRBJ1-1; perhaps TRBD1 as D (5 bases). Germline V gene lookup returns CDR1 MGHRA and CDR2 YSYEKL. The CDR3 is 16 residues long. Trimming left V 0 bases short and J 10 bases short, with 21 bases between. The CDR3 DNA sequence: TGCGCCAGCAGCCAAGATCAAAGGGGAAGTACGCTAGGAGCTTTCTTT. This translates into CASSQDQRGSTLGAFF.

V is TRBV5-1 and J is TRBJ1-1, with 8 bases identical to TRBD1. Trimming cost V 4 bases and J 6 bases; bases outside gene matches: 5. The length of the CDR3 is 13 residues. The germline gives CDR1 SGHRS, CDR2 YFSETQ. CDR3 bases: TGCGCCAGCAGCAAGGACAGGGCTTCTGAAGCTTTCTTT. It is translated as CASSKDRASEAFF.

J is TRBJ2-5 and V is TRBV7-2, with 7 nucleotides matching TRBD2. Per germline, CDR1 SGHTA and CDR2 FQGNSA. The CDR3 loop spans 14 amino acids. The V segment lost 3 bases and the J segment 4 bases; nucleotides outside the gene matches: 5. The CDR3 DNA reads as TGTGCCAGCAGCTTGGCGGGAGCATCAGAGACCCAGTACTTC. Its protein is CASSLAGASETQYF.

The rearrangement links TRBV5-1 to TRBJ2-5; D gene unclear. The CDR3 runs to 15 residues. Germline values: CDR1 SGHRS, CDR2 YFSETQ. V lost 1 base, J lost 1 base, and 11 bases lay in between. As DNA, the CDR3 is TGCGCCAGCAGCTTGAGCGACTCTACCCAAGAGACCCAGTACTTC. This sequence encodes CASSLSDSTQETQYF.